The entry that follows covers one T cell receptor beta chain sequence. Its antigen is unidentified. A much larger clone lies a single base off, so this may be a read error. Germline values: CDR1 SGHVS, CDR2 FNYEAQ. CDR3 length: 17 amino acids. Reverse transcription used roughly 0.45 to 1 ug RNA and random hexamers. TCRdb reanalysed the immunoSEQ multiplex PCR reads using MiXCR and keeps one entry per CDR3 protein. The sample includes fewer than 350,000 distinct CDR3 sequences, over 75% of them seen just once. This sample stems from a study of CD8 T cells in Susac syndrome. Broader study findings: The number of individuals included in the study's TCR sequencing and HLA analysis was acknowledged as relatively small.

High-throughput TCR beta sequencing covered peripheral CD8+ and CD4+ T cells. The TCR originated in a human donor with multiple sclerosis. The sample was CD8+ T cells from PBMCs. The genes are TRBV7-6 and TRBJ2-6; 8 bases map to TRBD1. The CDR3 DNA sequence: TGTGCCAGCAGCTTCAGGGGGCTAGGGGATGGGGCCGACGTCCTGACTTTC. Translation: CASSFRGLGDGADVLTF.